These 27 T cell receptor beta chains were sequenced from one sample in a study of shared clonotypes between healthy human individuals. Repertoires were generated with immunoSEQ multiplex PCR, while TCRdb's copy carries only in-frame clones and drops some. The sample has millions of clones, roughly 95% seen once; the top ten hold about 0.13%. The sequencing input was naive CD4+ T cells sorted from blood. Documented subset: CD45RA+ positively selected. The receptors stem from a man aged 18 to 30 in good health.

The V call is TRBV5-4, the J call TRBJ1-1; 7 positions agree with TRBD1. The germline gives CDR1 SGHNT, CDR2 YYREEE (reference sequence). V lost 0 bases and J lost 0; bases outside the gene matches: 2. The CDR3 has 15 residues. The CDR3 DNA follows: TGTGCCAGCAGCTTGGCGGGGACAGTGAACACTGAAGCTTTCTTT. It encodes CASSLAGTVNTEAFF.

The chain uses TRBV30 and TRBJ2-2; D remains unclear. Germline loops: CDR1 GTSNPN, CDR2 SVGIG (reference sequence). The CDR3 is made up of 12 amino acids. V lost 8 bases and J 0 bases, leaving 7 bases between the germline ends. CDR3 in DNA: TGTGCCGGTGACCCGAACACCGGGGAGCTGTTTTTT. The encoded protein is CAGDPNTGELFF.

Only one count was recorded for this clone. This chain uses TRBV6-5 with TRBJ1-1, with D possibly being TRBD1 (5 bases). The V gene's germline CDR1 is MNHEY and CDR2 SVGAGI. This CDR3 has 14 residues. Trimming pared 6 bases from V and 5 bases from J, leaving 16 bases between. DNA of the CDR3: TGTGCCAGCAGAACCCCGGCAGGGAGGACTGAAGCTTTCTTT. It codes for CASRTPAGRTEAFF.

This chain joins TRBV5-3 and TRBJ2-1, with 10 bases that match TRBD2. TRBV5-3 is an open reading frame, and its role is uncertain. The CDR3 is 12 residues long. The J segment lost 10 bases and the V segment lost 4 bases, leaving 2 bases of the junction unmatched. In DNA, the CDR3 is TGTGCCAGAAGCCTGGGACTAGCGGAGCAGTTCTTC. Translation: CARSLGLAEQFF.

This clone appeared a single time. The chain has TRBV4-1 and TRBJ2-2, with 15 bases aligning to TRBD2. Germline V CDR1 and CDR2: MGHRA, YSYEKL. CDR3 length: 17 residues. Trimming removed 4 bases from V and 6 bases from J; junction bases left unmatched: 6. The CDR3 DNA reads as TGCGCCAGCAGCCGCGGACTAGCGGGGGGGATGGCCGGGGAGCTGTTTTTT. As protein: CASSRGLAGGMAGELFF.

The chain recombines TRBV5-3 with TRBJ1-6; D gene uncertain. TRBV5-3 is assigned to the ORF class and has an uncertain function. The germline V and J ends were trimmed by 4 bases and 4 bases, with 21 bases remaining between them. This CDR3 comprises 18 residues. The CDR3 sequence: CARSLPDSPARYNSPLHF. CDR3 DNA: TGTGCCAGAAGCCTTCCAGACTCTCCAGCAAGGTATAATTCACCCCTCCACTTT.

The V call is TRBV7-9, the J call TRBJ1-2; 7 bases map to TRBD1. Germline loops: CDR1 SEHNR, CDR2 FQNEAQ (reference sequence). CDR3 length: 15 residues. Trimming removed 2 bases from V and 2 bases from J; junction bases left unmatched: 5. CDR3 residues: CASSLLSTGNYGYTF. Written as DNA, the CDR3 is TGTGCCAGCAGCTTACTTTCGACAGGGAACTATGGCTACACCTTC.

Turning to this clone: Other DNA sequences in this specimen translate into the identical CDR3. The gene calls are TRBV30 and TRBJ1-1; no definite D call. From germline, CDR1 is GTSNPN and CDR2 SVGIG (reference sequence). V dropped 2 bases and J dropped 1 base, with 5 bases sitting between them. This CDR3 is built from 12 residues. The CDR3 sequence: CAWSRRNTEAFF. The DNA for the CDR3 is TGTGCCTGGAGTAGGAGGAACACTGAAGCTTTCTTT.

This sequence joins TRBV11-2 and TRBJ1-1, with D tentatively TRBD1 (5 bases). Per the germline V gene, CDR1 is SGHAT and CDR2 is FQNNGV. The CDR3 covers 14 residues. Trimming pared 5 bases from V and 5 bases from J, leaving 15 bases between. Written as DNA, the CDR3 is TGTGCCAGCAGCGCAGGGATTCTTGGGACTGAAGCTTTCTTT. Translation: CASSAGILGTEAFF.

The J gene is TRBJ2-7, the V gene TRBV5-4; 8 bases map to TRBD1. The J segment lost 7 bases and the V segment lost 4 bases, leaving 10 bases of the junction unmatched. Germline-derived CDR1 and CDR2 are SGHNT and YYREEE (reference sequence). The length of the CDR3 is 14 residues. CDR3 nucleotides: TGTGCCAGCAGCCCCGGACAGGGTACGAGAGAGCAGTACTTC. It specifies CASSPGQGTREQYF.

This CDR3 reads CASSQGLEAYEQYF. CDR3 bases: TGTGCCAGCAGCCAGGGACTCGAAGCCTACGAGCAGTACTTC. The chain carries TRBV5-5 and TRBJ2-5, with a tentative D call TRBD2 (6 bases). The DNA matches TRBJ2-7 better at its end, which makes the J call doubtful. Germline V lookup: CDR1 SGHKS, CDR2 YYEKEE (reference sequence). CDR3 length equals 14 residues.

The V call is TRBV27, the J call TRBJ1-1; D might be TRBD1 (5 bases). Looked up from germline, CDR1 is MNHEY and CDR2 is SMNVEV (reference sequence). The V and J ends lost 2 bases and 1 base respectively, with 11 bases between them. The CDR3 loop spans 15 amino acids. As DNA, the CDR3 is TGTGCCAGCAGTTTAGGTGAGACAGCGAACACTGAAGCTTTCTTT. Translation: CASSLGETANTEAFF.

Turning to this clone: The same CDR3 also results from other DNA sequences found in this sample. The gene calls are TRBV9 and TRBJ2-5, with D unresolved. Germline CDR1 and CDR2: SGDLS and YYNGEE. V lost 0 bases, J lost 1 base, and 7 bases lay in between. The CDR3 has 14 residues. DNA for the CDR3: TGTGCCAGCAGCGTAGGTCGGACCCAAGAGACCCAGTACTTC. It yields the protein CASSVGRTQETQYF. Full variable domain (rest looked up from reference TRBV9 and TRBJ2-5): DSGVTQTPKHLITATGQRVTLRCSPRSGDLSVYWYQQSLDQGLQFLIQYYNGEERAKGNILERFSAQQFPDLHSELNLSSLELGDSALYFCASSVGRTQETQYFGPGTRLLVL.

V usage is TRBV4-1 and J usage is TRBJ1-1; D is perhaps TRBD1 (5 bases). Germline V gene sequence: CDR1 MGHRA, CDR2 YSYEKL. V dropped 0 bases and J dropped 2 bases, with 13 bases sitting between them. The CDR3 has 16 amino acids. The CDR3 DNA reads as TGCGCCAGCAGCCAAGAATTCGGGGGATTCAACACTGAAGCTTTCTTT. Its protein is CASSQEFGGFNTEAFF.

The chain uses TRBV6-6 and TRBJ2-3, with D uncertain. Germline assignment: CDR1 MNHNY and CDR2 SVGAGI (reference sequence). The V and J ends lost 7 bases and 0 bases respectively, with 8 bases between them. The CDR3 has 13 residues. CDR3 in amino acids: CASTKDSTDTQYF. The CDR3 nucleotides read TGTGCCAGCACCAAGGACAGCACAGATACGCAGTATTTT.

The chain couples TRBV7-9 to TRBJ2-5; possibly TRBD1 for D (6 bases). CDR1 is SEHNR and CDR2 is FQNEAQ in the germline V gene (reference sequence). The CDR3 loop spans 15 amino acids. Trimming stripped 5 bases from V and 0 bases from J, with 13 bases between. The CDR3 spells CASSQGTLYQETQYF. CDR3 DNA sequence: TGTGCCAGCAGCCAAGGGACACTGTACCAAGAGACCCAGTACTTC.

The chain has TRBV10-3 and TRBJ1-6, with TRBD1 matching over 7 bases. Germline V CDR1 and CDR2: ENHRY, SYGVKD. The CDR3 is 14 amino acids. The ends lost 5 bases at V and 7 bases at J; junction bases unmatched: 5. CDR3 DNA sequence: TGTGCCATCAGTTTGACAGGGCAAAATTCACCCCTCCACTTT. Protein product: CAISLTGQNSPLHF.

The chain employs TRBV29-1 and TRBJ2-7; the D gene is possibly TRBD2 (6 bases). The CDR3 has 12 amino acids. Between the trimmed V and J ends, which lost 7 bases and 0 bases, there was a span of 10 bases. Germline V gene sequence: CDR1 SQVTM, CDR2 ANQGSEA. Written as DNA, the CDR3 is TGCAGCGCCAGGACTAACTCCTACGAGCAGTACTTC. Amino acids: CSARTNSYEQYF.

The chain recombines TRBV5-1 with TRBJ2-2, with 9 positions matching TRBD1. The CDR3 is 16 amino acids. From germline, CDR1 is SGHRS and CDR2 YFSETQ. The V and J ends lost 3 bases and 3 bases, in that order; junction bases with no gene match: 6. This CDR3 is CASSSTRTGDTGELFF. CDR3 DNA: TGCGCCAGCAGCTCTACCAGGACAGGGGACACCGGGGAGCTGTTTTTT. The full variable domain, completed using reference TRBV5-1 and TRBJ2-2, is KAGVTQTPRYLIKTRGQQVTLSCSPISGHRSVSWYQQTPGQGLQFLFEYFSETQRNKGNFPGRFSGRQFSNSRSEMNVSTLELGDSALYLCASSSTRTGDTGELFFGEGSRLTVL.

V gene TRBV5-1 combines with J gene TRBJ2-3; no reliable D call. Germline loops: CDR1 SGHRS, CDR2 YFSETQ. V was clipped by 1 base and J by 4 bases, with 10 bases between them. The CDR3 is 14 amino acids. The CDR3 sequence: CASSLTFFADTQYF. CDR3 nucleotide sequence: TGCGCCAGCAGCTTGACTTTTTTCGCAGATACGCAGTATTTT.

The genes are TRBV19 and TRBJ2-6; D is possibly TRBD1 (5 bases). Looked up from germline, CDR1 is LNHDA and CDR2 is SQIVND (reference sequence). This CDR3 region has 15 residues. V gave up 7 bases and J gave up 4 bases, with 14 bases separating them. The CDR3 loop reads CASTMSGNGANVLTF. The CDR3, as DNA: TGTGCCAGTACAATGTCAGGGAACGGGGCCAACGTCCTGACTTTC.

On this clone: Other nucleotide sequences from this sample produce the same CDR3. The CDR3 DNA sequence: TGTGCCAGCAGCCCGGGGACTAGCGGATCCTACGAGCAGTACTTC. Amino acid sequence: CASSPGTSGSYEQYF. The rearrangement links TRBV7-8 to TRBJ2-7; 11 bases align to TRBD2. The CDR3 totals 15 residues. CDR1 and CDR2 from the germline V gene are SGHVS and FQNEAQ. V lost 5 bases and J lost 1; bases outside the gene matches: 4.

This chain's CDR3 is CASSRGQGALHTQYF. DNA for the CDR3: TGTGCCAGCAGCCGCGGACAGGGGGCTTTGCATACGCAGTATTTT. The chain combines TRBV7-2 with TRBJ2-3; the match to TRBD1 covers 11 bases. The CDR3 extends over 15 amino acids. Germline CDR1 SGHTA, CDR2 FQGNSA. V was clipped by 5 bases and J by 7 bases; unmatched bases: 8.

In regard to this clone: Other nucleotide sequences in the sample specify the same CDR3. The J gene is TRBJ1-3, the V gene TRBV6-5, with D hard to call. The CDR3 runs to 13 residues. Germline V lookup: CDR1 MNHEY, CDR2 SVGAGI. Trimming shortened V by 3 bases and J by 0 bases, and 3 bases separated the two germline ends. CDR3 in DNA: TGTGCCAGCAGTTATAGCTCTGGAAACACCATATATTTT. Translating it yields CASSYSSGNTIYF.

The rearrangement joins TRBV7-2 to TRBJ1-2; weak D call: TRBD1 (6 bases). The CDR3 contains 14 residues. From germline, CDR1 is SGHTA and CDR2 FQGNSA. V gave up 4 bases and J gave up 4 bases, with 13 bases separating them. The CDR3 DNA reads TGTGCCAGCAGCTCACCCGGGACAACCTATGGCTACACCTTC. It encodes CASSSPGTTYGYTF.

The sample holds a few counts of this clone. This chain uses TRBV2 with TRBJ2-2; the D gene is possibly TRBD2 (5 bases). Germline V gives CDR1 SNHLY, CDR2 FYNNEI. This CDR3 comprises 14 residues. The germline V and J ends were trimmed by 7 bases and 2 bases, with 11 bases remaining between them. The CDR3 loop reads CASTLSGNTGELFF. CDR3 DNA: TGTGCCAGCACTCTAAGCGGAAACACCGGGGAGCTGTTTTTT.

A remark on this clone: The germline gene is not matched at one end of the junction; a read error may be the cause. The chain has TRBV10-1 and TRBJ2-5, with TRBD2 matching over 8 bases. The CDR3 runs to 11 residues. CDR1 is WNHNN, CDR2 SYGVQD, per germline (reference sequence). The CDR3 region is CAVECRGGSNF. In nucleotides, the CDR3 is TGCGCAGTGGAGTGTCGGGGGGGTTCCAACTTC.